A single sample gave rise to the 11 T cell receptor beta chains below, sequenced in a study of T cell clonality in common variable immunodeficiency. These receptors' targets are unknown. The study, taken as a whole, reports: Common variable immunodeficiency TCR beta sequences reportedly had fewer deletions and N-nucleotide insertions.

The data were produced by immunoSEQ multiplex PCR, yet TCRdb's version contains in-frame clones alone and is incomplete. The sample has approximately 14,000 clones, none seen only once; the top ten hold around 12%. Specimen: peripheral blood mononuclear cells. The receptors were gathered from a human donor with common variable immunodeficiency.

This clone turned up a few times. Read sequence stops 3 residues before the CDR3 end, and the germline J gene provides the missing end. The V call is TRBV29-1, the J call TRBJ2-7, with 10 bases lining up with TRBD2. The CDR3 contains 13 residues. Germline CDR1 and CDR2: SQVTM and ANQGSEA. J lost 5 bases, V lost 7 bases, and 8 bases had no gene match. The covered CDR3 bases are TGCAGCGCCGAAGCTAGCGGGGGAAACGAG. The encoded protein is CSAEASGGNE. The full CDR3 protein is CSAEASGGNEQYF.

This clone turned up a few times. The sequenced fragment ends 3 residues before the CDR3 boundary, so the rest is inferred from the germline J gene. The rearrangement joins TRBV19 to TRBJ1-4; 8 positions match TRBD1. The CDR3 spans 17 residues. V lost 3 bases and J lost 0; bases outside the gene matches: 6. Germline V gene sequence: CDR1 LNHDA, CDR2 SQIVND (reference sequence). CDR3 DNA, as far as it was read: TGTGCCAGTAGTATCCGGACAGGGCAATCAACTAATGAAAAA. It is translated as CASSIRTGQSTNEK. The full-length CDR3 reads as CASSIRTGQSTNEKLFF.

As to this clone: The read halts 3 residues ahead of the CDR3 end, with the missing end drawn from the germline J gene. V usage is TRBV19 and J usage is TRBJ2-5; 7 bases are a match to TRBD1. V lost 7 bases, J lost 2 bases, and 7 bases stayed unmatched. Germline lookup yields CDR1 LNHDA and CDR2 SQIVND (reference sequence). This CDR3 contains 14 residues. CDR3: CASTRTGWQETQYF. The part of the CDR3 DNA that was read is TGTGCCAGTACCCGGACAGGATGGCAAGAGACC.

This clone has just a few counts. The sequence runs out 3 residues before the end of the CDR3; the remainder is reconstructed from the germline J gene. The chain has TRBV6-1 and TRBJ2-5; D could derive from TRBD1 or TRBD2 (6 bases each). V dropped 0 bases and J dropped 2 bases, with 10 bases sitting between them. The CDR3 is 15 amino acids. Germline assignment: CDR1 MNHNS and CDR2 SASEGT. CDR3 DNA (partial): TGTGCCAGCAGTGAAGCCGGAGGGGGACAAGAGACC. Protein: CASSEAGGGQET. The full CDR3 is CASSEAGGGQETQYF.

In this sample, this clone is medium-sized. The CDR3 is cut off 3 residues early in the read; its end comes from the germline J gene. The chain carries TRBV5-1 and TRBJ1-6; perhaps TRBD1 as D (6 bases). Germline values: CDR1 SGHRS, CDR2 YFSETQ. Trimming took 4 bases from V and 9 from J, leaving 11 bases between them. The CDR3 covers 13 residues. CDR3 amino acids: CASSLLQGSPLHF. The DNA read from the CDR3 is TGCGCCAGCAGCCTGTTACAGGGTTCACCC.

In the case of this clone: Read sequence stops 3 residues before the CDR3 end, and the germline J gene provides the missing end. The chain links TRBV19 to TRBJ1-2, with D perhaps TRBD1 (6 bases). CDR3 length: 14 residues. Germline CDR1 LNHDA, CDR2 SQIVND (reference sequence). V lost 6 bases to trimming and J lost 1 base, with 12 bases between them. CDR3 DNA (partial): TGTGCCAGTAGAATGACAGGTTTTAACTATGGC. Translating gives CASRMTGFNYG. The whole CDR3 sequence reads CASRMTGFNYGYTF.

This clone was counted between two and nine times. The CDR3 end falls 3 residues outside the read, so it is completed with the germline J gene. This sequence joins TRBV19 and TRBJ2-4; D might be TRBD2 (6 bases). This CDR3 comprises 17 residues. CDR1 and CDR2 (germline): LNHDA, SQIVND (reference sequence). Trimming removed 1 base from V and 5 bases from J, with 18 bases in between. CDR3 DNA (partial): TGTGCCAGTAGTATAGGAGGAGGGCGTAGTGGTCAAAACATT. Translated, it gives CASSIGGGRSGQNI. The full-length CDR3 reads as CASSIGGGRSGQNIQYF.

This clone was counted between two and nine times. The CDR3 is cut off 3 residues early in the read; its end comes from the germline J gene. The chain is built from TRBV7-2 and TRBJ2-7; 11 bases are a match to TRBD1. Per germline, CDR1 SGHTA and CDR2 FQGNSA. The CDR3 covers 15 residues. After removal of 5 bases from V and 5 bases from J, the junction contained 8 bases not matched to a gene. CDR3 sequence: CASSGRTGGFDEQYF. The sequenced part of the CDR3 DNA is TGTGCCAGCAGCGGACGGACAGGGGGCTTCGACGAG.

This clone was observed at least ten times. The read ends 3 residues shy of where the CDR3 ends; the end is completed using the germline J gene. The V call is TRBV6-2 or TRBV6-3, the J call TRBJ2-1; a weak D match, TRBD1 (6 bases). V lost 6 bases to trimming and J lost 9 bases, with 24 bases between them. The CDR3 is made up of 16 amino acids. Germline assignment: CDR1 MNHEY and CDR2 SVGEGT. The CDR3 bases that were read are TGTGCCAGCAGACCTCCCCCCAGGGGACGGCGTATTGAG. Encoded protein: CASRPPPRGRRIE. The complete CDR3 reads CASRPPPRGRRIEQFF.

This clone has just a few counts. Coverage ceases 3 residues before the CDR3 finishes, and the germline J gene fills in the end. The chain uses TRBV7-6 and TRBJ2-5; 12 nucleotides align to TRBD2. There are 15 residues in the CDR3. The V segment lost 5 bases and the J segment 4 bases; nucleotides outside the gene matches: 5. CDR1 is SGHVS, CDR2 FNYEAQ, per germline. The CDR3 reads CASSILAGGLETQYF. CDR3 DNA (partial): TGTGCCAGCAGCATCCTAGCGGGGGGGCTAGAGACC.

CDR3 amino acids: CASSPPGTLSYEQYF. CDR3 DNA (partial): TGTGCCAGCTCACCACCCGGGACACTTTCCTACGAG. The J gene is TRBJ2-7, the V gene TRBV18; TRBD1 might be the D (6 bases). The CDR3 end is not reached by the read, which stops 3 residues before it; the germline J gene fills it in. Germline CDR1 KGHSH, CDR2 LQKENI. V was pared by 0 bases and J by 1 base, with 10 bases between. The CDR3 is 15 residues long.